This paragraph covers one T cell receptor (beta chain) sequence. Method: immunoSEQ multiplex PCR; TCRdb's copy keeps in-frame clones and lacks some. The top ten clones hold about 7% of a sample with 300,000 to 350,000 clones, 88% of them seen once. This entry belongs to a study of blood T cell repertoires in COVID-19. Trimming took 5 bases from V and 5 from J; bases not matched to a gene: 4. Germline-derived CDR1 and CDR2 are SNHLY and FYNNEI. CDR3 length: 13 amino acids. V is TRBV2 and J is TRBJ1-1, with 8 positions matching TRBD1. This TCR was sampled from a woman aged 70-85 years with COVID-19, enrolled during active disease. What was sequenced was peripheral blood. The CDR3 region is CASSWRQGTEAFF. Written as DNA, the CDR3 is TGTGCCAGCAGTTGGAGACAGGGGACTGAAGCTTTCTTT.